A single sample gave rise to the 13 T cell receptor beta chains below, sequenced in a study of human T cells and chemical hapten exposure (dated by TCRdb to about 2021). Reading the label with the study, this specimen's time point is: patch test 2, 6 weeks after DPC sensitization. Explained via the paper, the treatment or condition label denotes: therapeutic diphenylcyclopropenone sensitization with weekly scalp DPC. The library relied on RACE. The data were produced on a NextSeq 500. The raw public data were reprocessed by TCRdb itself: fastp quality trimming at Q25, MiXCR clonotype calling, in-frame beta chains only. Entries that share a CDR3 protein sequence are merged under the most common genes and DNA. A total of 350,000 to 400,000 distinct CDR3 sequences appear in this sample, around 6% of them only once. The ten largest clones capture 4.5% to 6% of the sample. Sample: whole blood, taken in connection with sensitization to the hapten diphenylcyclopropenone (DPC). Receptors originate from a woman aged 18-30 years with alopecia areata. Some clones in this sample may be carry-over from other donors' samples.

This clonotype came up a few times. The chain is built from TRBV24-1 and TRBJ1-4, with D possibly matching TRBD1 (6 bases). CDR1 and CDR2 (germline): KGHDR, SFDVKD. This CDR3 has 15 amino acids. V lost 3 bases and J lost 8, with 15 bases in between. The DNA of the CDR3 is TGTGCCACCAGTGATCCCGGACAGTCGGACGAAAAACTGTTTTTT. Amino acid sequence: CATSDPGQSDEKLFF.

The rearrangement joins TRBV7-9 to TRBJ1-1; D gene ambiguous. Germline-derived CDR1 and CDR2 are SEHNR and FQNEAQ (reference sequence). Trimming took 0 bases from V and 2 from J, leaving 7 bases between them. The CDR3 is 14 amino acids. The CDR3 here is CASSLAVPNTEAFF. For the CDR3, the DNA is TGTGCCAGCAGCTTAGCGGTGCCAAACACTGAAGCTTTCTTT.

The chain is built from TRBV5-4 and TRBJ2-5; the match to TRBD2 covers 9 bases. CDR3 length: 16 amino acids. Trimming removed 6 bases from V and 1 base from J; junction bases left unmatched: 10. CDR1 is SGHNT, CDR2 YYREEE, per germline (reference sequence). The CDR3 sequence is CASTRGASGVQETQYF. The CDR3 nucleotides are TGTGCCAGCACCCGAGGAGCTAGCGGGGTCCAAGAGACCCAGTACTTC.

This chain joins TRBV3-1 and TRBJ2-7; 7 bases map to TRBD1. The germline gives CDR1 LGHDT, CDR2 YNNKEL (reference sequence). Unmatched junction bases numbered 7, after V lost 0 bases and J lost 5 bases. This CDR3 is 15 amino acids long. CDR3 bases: TGTGCCAGCAGCCAAGATGGGACAGCCATCCACGAGCAGTACTTC. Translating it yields CASSQDGTAIHEQYF.

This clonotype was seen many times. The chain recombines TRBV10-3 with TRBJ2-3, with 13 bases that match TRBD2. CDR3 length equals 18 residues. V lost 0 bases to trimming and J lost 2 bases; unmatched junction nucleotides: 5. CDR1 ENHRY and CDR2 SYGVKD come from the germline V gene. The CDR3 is CAISESVGTSGATDTQYF. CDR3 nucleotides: TGTGCCATCAGTGAGTCCGTCGGGACTAGCGGGGCCACAGATACGCAGTATTTT.

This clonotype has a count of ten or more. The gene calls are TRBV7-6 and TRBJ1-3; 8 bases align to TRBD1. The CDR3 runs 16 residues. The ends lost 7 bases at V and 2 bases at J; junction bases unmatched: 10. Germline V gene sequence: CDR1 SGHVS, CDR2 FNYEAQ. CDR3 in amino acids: CASTANTGGTGNTIYF. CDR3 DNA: TGTGCCAGCACGGCCAATACAGGGGGGACTGGAAACACCATATATTTT.

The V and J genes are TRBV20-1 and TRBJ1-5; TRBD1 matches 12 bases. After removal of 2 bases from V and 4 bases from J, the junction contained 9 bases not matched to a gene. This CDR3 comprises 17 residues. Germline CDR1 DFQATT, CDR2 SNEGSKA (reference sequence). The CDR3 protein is CSARIRDRGRQNQPQHF. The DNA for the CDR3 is TGCAGTGCTAGAATTCGGGACAGGGGGCGGCAAAATCAGCCCCAGCATTTT.

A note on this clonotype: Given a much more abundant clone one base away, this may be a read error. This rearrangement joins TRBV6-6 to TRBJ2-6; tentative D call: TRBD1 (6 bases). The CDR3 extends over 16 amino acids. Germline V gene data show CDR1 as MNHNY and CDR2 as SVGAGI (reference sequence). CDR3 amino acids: CASSPGQISGANVPTF. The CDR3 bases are TGTGCCAGCAGTCCGGGACAAATCTCTGGGGCCAACGTCCCGACTTTC.

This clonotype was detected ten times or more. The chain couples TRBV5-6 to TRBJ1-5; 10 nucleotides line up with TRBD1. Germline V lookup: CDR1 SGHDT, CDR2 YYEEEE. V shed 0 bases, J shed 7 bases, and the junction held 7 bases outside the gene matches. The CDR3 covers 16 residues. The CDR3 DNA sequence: TGTGCCAGCAGCTTGGGTAGACAGGGGGCCGAACAGCCCCAGCATTTT. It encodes CASSLGRQGAEQPQHF.

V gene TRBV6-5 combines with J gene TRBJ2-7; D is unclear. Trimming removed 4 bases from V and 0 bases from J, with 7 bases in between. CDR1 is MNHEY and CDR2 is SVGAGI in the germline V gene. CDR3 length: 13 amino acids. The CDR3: CASSSLFSYEQYF. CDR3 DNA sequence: TGTGCCAGCAGTTCGTTGTTCTCCTACGAGCAGTACTTC.

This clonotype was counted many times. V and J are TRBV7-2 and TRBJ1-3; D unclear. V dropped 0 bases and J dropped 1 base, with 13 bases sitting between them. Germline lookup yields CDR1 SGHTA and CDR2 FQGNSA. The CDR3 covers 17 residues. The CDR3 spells CASSLANNLGSGNTIYF. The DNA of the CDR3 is TGTGCCAGCAGCTTAGCCAACAATTTGGGGTCTGGAAACACCATATATTTT.

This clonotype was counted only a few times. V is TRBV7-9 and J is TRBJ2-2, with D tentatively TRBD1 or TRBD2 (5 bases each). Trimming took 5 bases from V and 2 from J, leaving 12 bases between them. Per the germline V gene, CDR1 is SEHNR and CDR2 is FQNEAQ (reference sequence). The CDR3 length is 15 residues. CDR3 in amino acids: CASSRGRSNTGELFF. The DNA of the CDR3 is TGTGCCAGCAGCAGGGGACGGAGTAACACCGGGGAGCTGTTTTTT.

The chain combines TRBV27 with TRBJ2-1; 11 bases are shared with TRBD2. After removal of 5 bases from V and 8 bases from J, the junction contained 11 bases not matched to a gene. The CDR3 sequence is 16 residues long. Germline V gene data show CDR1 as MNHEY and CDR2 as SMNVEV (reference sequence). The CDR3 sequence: CASSPRLAGGYDEQFF. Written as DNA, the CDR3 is TGTGCCAGCAGTCCCCGGCTAGCGGGGGGTTACGATGAGCAGTTCTTC.